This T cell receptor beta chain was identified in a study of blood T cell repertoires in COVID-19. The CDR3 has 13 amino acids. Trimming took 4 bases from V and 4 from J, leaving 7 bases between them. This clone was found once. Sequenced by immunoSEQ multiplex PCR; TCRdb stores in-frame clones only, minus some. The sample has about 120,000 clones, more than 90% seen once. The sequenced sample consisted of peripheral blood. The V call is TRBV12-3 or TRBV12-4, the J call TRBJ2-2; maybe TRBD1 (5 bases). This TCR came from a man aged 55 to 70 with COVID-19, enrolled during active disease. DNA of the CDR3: TGTGCCAGCAGTTCCACAGGCACCGGGGAGCTGTTTTTT. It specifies CASSSTGTGELFF.